The present T cell receptor beta chain was sequenced within a study of early T cells in non-severe SARS-CoV-2 infection. Whole-study context: Sequencing used unsorted whole-blood bulk RNA, so chains lack pairing. Findings and limits, study-wide: Matching against VDJdb likely underestimated virus-specific expansions, favoring anti-spike CD8.

This clonotype has a count of ten or more. Its antigen is as yet unknown. Trimming stripped 5 bases from V and 0 bases from J, with 5 bases between. The CDR3 runs 13 residues. Tagging with unique molecular identifiers was applied to individual cDNA molecules. TCRdb fed the 5' RACE reads into MiXCR, producing one record per CDR3 protein. The sample has more than 20,000 distinct CDR3 sequences; roughly 4.2% are singletons. This clonotype was obtained from an adult who was a healthcare worker with PCR-confirmed SARS-CoV-2 infection or an uninfected control (not recorded which). The chain has TRBV12-3 or TRBV12-4 and TRBJ1-3; D is uncertain. The sequencing sample was made of whole blood. CDR3 bases: TGTGCCAGCAGTGAATACTCTGGAAACACCATATATTTT. This gives the protein CASSEYSGNTIYF.